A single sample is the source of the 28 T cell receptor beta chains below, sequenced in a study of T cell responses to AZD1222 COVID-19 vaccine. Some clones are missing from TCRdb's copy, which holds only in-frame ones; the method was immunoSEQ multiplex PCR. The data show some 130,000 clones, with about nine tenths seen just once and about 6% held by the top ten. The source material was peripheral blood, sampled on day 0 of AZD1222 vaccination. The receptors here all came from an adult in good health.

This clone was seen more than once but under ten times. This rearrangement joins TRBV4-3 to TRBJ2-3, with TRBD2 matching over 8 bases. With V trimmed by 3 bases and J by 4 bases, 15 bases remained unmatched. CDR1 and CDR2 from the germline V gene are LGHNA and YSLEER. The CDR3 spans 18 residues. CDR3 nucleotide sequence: TGCGCCAGCAGCCATCTCGTACCGGGAGCCGGGGGGGCAGATACGCAGTATTTT. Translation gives CASSHLVPGAGGADTQYF.

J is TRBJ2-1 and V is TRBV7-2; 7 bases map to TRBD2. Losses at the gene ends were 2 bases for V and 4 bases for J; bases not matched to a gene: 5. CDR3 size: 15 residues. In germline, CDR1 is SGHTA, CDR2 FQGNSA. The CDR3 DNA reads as TGTGCCAGCAGCTTAACGGGGGAGGGTTACAATGAGCAGTTCTTC. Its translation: CASSLTGEGYNEQFF.

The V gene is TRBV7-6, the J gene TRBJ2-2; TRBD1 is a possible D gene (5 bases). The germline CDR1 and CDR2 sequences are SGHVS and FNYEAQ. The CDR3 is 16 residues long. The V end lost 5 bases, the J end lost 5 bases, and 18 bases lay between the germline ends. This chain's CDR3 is CASSPAPRTPTGELFF. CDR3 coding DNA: TGTGCCAGCAGCCCCGCCCCCCGGACACCAACCGGGGAGCTGTTTTTT. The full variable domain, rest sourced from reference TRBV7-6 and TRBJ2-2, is GAGVSQSPRYKVTKRGQDVALRCDPISGHVSLYWYRQALGQGPEFLTYFNYEAQQDKSGLPNDRFSAERPEGSISTLTIQRTEQRDSAMYRCASSPAPRTPTGELFFGEGSRLTVL.

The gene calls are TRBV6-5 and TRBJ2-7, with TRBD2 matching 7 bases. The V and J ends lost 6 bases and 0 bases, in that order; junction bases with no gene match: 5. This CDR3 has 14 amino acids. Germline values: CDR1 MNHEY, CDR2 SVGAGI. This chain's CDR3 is CASSNGDYSYEQYF. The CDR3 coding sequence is TGTGCCAGCAGCAATGGGGACTACTCCTACGAGCAGTACTTC.

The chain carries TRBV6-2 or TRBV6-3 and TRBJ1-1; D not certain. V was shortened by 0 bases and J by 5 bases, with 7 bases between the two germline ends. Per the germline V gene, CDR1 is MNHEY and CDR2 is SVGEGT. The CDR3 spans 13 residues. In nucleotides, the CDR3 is TGTGCCAGCAGTTACTCGACGGGAACTGAAGCTTTCTTT. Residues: CASSYSTGTEAFF.

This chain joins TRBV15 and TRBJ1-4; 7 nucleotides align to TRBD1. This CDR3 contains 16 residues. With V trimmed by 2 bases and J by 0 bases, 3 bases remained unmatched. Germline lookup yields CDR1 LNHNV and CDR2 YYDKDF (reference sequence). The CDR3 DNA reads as TGTGCCACCAGCAGAACCAGGGGGTCAACTAATGAAAAACTGTTTTTT. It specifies CATSRTRGSTNEKLFF.

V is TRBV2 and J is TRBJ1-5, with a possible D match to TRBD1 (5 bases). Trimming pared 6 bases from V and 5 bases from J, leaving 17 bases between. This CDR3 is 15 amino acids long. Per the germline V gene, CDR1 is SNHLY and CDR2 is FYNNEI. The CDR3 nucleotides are TGTGCCAGCAGACAACGGGACGGTGGAGATCAGCCCCAGCATTTT. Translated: CASRQRDGGDQPQHF.

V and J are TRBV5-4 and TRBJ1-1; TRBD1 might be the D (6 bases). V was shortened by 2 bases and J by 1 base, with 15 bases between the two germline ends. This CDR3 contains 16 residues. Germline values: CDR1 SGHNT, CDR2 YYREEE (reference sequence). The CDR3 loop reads CASSFGGLTENTEAFF. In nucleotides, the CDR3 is TGTGCCAGCAGCTTCGGGGGGCTTACAGAGAACACTGAAGCTTTCTTT.

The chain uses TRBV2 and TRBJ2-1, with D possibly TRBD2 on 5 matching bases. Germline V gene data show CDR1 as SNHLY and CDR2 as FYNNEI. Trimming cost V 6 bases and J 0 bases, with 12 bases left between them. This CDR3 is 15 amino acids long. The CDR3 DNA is TGTGCCAGCAGACCGACGGGAAGCTCCTACAATGAGCAGTTCTTC. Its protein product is CASRPTGSSYNEQFF.

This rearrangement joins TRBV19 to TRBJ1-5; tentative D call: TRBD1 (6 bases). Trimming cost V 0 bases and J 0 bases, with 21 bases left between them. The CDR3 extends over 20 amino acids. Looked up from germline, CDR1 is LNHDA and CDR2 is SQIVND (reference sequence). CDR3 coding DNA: TGTGCCAGTAGTATAGATCGACTAGGGGGTAGGGCCCTTAGCAATCAGCCCCAGCATTTT. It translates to CASSIDRLGGRALSNQPQHF.

The CDR3 DNA is TGTGCCAGCAGTTTACAGGGGGCAGGGGAGCAGTTCTTC. Encoded protein: CASSLQGAGEQFF. V gene TRBV11-3 combines with J gene TRBJ2-1, with 9 positions matching TRBD1. The CDR3 is 13 residues long. Per germline, CDR1 SGHNT and CDR2 YENEEA. V shed 6 bases, J shed 10 bases, and the junction held 7 bases outside the gene matches.

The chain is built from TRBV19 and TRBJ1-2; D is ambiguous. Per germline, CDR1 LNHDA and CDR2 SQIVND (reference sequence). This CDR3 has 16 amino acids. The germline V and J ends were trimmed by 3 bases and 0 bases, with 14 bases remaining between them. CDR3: CASSIALPASNYGYTF. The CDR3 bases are TGTGCCAGTAGTATTGCCCTCCCAGCGTCTAACTATGGCTACACCTTC.

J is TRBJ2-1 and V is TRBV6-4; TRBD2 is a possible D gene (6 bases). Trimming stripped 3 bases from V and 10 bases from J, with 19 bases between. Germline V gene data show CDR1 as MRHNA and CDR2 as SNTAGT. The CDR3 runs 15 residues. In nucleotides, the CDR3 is TGTGCCAGCAGTGATCTACTAACCGACAGCGGGGAGCAGTTCTTC. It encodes CASSDLLTDSGEQFF.

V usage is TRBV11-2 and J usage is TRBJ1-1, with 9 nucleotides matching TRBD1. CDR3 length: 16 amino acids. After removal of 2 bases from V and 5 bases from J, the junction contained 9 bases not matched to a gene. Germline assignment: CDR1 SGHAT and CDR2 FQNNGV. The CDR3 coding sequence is TGTGCCAGCAGCTTATCCCCGGGACAGGGTGGGACTGAAGCTTTCTTT. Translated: CASSLSPGQGGTEAFF.

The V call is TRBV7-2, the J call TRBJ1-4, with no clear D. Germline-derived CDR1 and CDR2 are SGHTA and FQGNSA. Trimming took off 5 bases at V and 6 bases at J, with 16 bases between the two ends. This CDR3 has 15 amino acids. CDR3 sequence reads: CASSPRTSSHEKLFF. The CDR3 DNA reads TGTGCCAGCAGCCCCCGGACGTCCAGCCATGAAAAACTGTTTTTT.

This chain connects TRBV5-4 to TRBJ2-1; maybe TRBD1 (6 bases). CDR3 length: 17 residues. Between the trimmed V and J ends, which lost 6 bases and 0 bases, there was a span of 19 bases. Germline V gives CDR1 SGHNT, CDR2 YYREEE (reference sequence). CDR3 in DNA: TGTGCCAGCAAAATATATCCTGACAGGAGCTCCTACAATGAGCAGTTCTTC. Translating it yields CASKIYPDRSSYNEQFF. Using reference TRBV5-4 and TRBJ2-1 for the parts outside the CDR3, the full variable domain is ETGVTQSPTHLIKTRGQQVTLRCSSQSGHNTVSWYQQALGQGPQFIFQYYREEENGRGNFPPRFSGLQFPNYSSELNVNALELDDSALYLCASKIYPDRSSYNEQFFGPGTRLTVL.

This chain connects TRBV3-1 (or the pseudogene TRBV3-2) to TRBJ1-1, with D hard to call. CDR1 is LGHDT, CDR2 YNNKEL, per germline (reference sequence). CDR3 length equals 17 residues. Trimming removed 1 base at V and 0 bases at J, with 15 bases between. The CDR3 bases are TGTGCCAGCAGCCAAGCCAAGGGTGGTAGTTTGAACACTGAAGCTTTCTTT. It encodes CASSQAKGGSLNTEAFF.

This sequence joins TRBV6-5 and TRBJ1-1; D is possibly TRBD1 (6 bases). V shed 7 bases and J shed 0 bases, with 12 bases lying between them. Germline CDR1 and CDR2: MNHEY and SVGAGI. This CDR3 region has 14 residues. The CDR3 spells CASNYDRLNTEAFF. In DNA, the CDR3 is TGTGCCAGCAACTACGACAGGCTGAACACTGAAGCTTTCTTT.

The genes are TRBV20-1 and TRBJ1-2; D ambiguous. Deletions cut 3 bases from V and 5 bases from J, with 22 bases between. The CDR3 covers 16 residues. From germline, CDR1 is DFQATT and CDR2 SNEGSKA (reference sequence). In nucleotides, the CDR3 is TGCAGTGCTAGTAAGGGTGGTTGGTCTGAGGGTTATGGCTACACCTTC. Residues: CSASKGGWSEGYGYTF.

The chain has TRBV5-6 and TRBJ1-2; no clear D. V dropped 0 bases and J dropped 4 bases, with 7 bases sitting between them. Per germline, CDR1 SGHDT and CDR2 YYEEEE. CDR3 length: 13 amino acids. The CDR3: CASSLVVGYGYTF. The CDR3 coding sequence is TGTGCCAGCAGCTTGGTAGTTGGCTATGGCTACACCTTC.

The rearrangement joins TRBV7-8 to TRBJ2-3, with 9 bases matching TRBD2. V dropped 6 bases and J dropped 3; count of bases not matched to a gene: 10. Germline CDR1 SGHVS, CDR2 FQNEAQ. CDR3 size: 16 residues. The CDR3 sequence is CASSYTRRGGTDTQYF. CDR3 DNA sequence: TGTGCCAGCAGTTATACGCGGCGGGGGGGAACAGATACGCAGTATTTT.

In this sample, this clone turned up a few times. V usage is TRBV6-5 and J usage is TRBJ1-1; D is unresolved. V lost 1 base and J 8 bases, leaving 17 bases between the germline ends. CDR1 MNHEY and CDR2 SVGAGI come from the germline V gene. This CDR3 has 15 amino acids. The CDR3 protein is CASSYFMAPGIEAFF. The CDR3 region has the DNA TGTGCCAGCAGTTACTTTATGGCCCCCGGGATAGAAGCTTTCTTT.

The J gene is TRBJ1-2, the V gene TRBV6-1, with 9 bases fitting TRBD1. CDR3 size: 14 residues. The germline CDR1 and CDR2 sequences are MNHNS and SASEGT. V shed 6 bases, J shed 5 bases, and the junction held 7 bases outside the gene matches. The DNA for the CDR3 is TGTGCCAGCAGCTCCCGGGACAGGGAATATGGCTACACCTTC. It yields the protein CASSSRDREYGYTF.

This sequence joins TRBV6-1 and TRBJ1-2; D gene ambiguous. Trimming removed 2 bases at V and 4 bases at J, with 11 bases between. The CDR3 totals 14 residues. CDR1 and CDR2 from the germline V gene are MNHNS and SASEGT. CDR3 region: CASSEMGYAYGYTF. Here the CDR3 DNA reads TGTGCCAGCAGTGAAATGGGGTATGCCTATGGCTACACCTTC.

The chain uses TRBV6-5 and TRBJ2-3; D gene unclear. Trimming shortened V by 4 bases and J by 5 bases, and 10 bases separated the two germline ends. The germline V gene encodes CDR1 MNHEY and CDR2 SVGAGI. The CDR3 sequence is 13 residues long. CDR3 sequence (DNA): TGTGCCAGCAGTTTGGGCGACCAAGATACGCAGTATTTT. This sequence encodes CASSLGDQDTQYF.

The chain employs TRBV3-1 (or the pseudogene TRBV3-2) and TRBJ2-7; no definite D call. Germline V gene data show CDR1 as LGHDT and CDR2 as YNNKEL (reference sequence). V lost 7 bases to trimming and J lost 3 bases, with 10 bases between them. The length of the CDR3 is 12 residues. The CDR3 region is CASIGQDYEQYF. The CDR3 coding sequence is TGTGCCAGCATCGGGCAGGACTACGAGCAGTACTTC.

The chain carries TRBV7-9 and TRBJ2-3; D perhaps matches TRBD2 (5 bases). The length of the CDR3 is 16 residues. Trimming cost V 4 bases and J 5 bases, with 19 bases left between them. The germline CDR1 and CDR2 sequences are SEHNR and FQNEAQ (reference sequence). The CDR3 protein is CASSSTDGVTRDTQYF. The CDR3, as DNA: TGTGCCAGCAGCTCCACCGACGGGGTTACTAGAGATACGCAGTATTTT.

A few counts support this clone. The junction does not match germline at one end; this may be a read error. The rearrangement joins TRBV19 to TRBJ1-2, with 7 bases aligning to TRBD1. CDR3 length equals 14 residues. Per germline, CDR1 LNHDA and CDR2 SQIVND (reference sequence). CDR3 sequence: CASRIEDRDYGYTF. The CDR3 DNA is TGTGCCAGTAGAATAGAAGACAGGGATTATGGCTACACCTTC.